The following is a TCR beta chain sequence with its context. Its antigen is not identified. This entry is derived from a study of CD8+CD57+ T cells in acquired aplastic anemia. Study overall: Mean yield of DNA from sorted CD4+ and CD8+ cells was roughly 3.2 ug.

Study-wide findings and caveats: Both patients and controls carried the same twenty-nine CD8+ CDR3 sequences.

Patients chosen for sequencing had CD8+CD57+ cells that had expanded, as shown by flow cytometry. Each patient carried a diagnosis of severe acquired aplastic anemia. Genomic DNA templated the TCR beta VDJ and CDR3 profiling. TCRdb processed the reads anew with MiXCR; each CDR3 protein has one entry. The data contain roughly 190,000 distinct CDR3 sequences, roughly half of them singletons. Trimming shortened V by 3 bases and J by 1 base, and 12 bases separated the two germline ends. Germline CDR1 is WSHSY and CDR2 is SAAADI. The CDR3 contains 15 residues. The TCR was taken from a human donor with aplastic anemia. The rearrangement uses TRBV10-2 and TRBJ2-5; D possibly corresponds to TRBD2 (6 bases). Sequencing was done on a sample of sorted CD4+, CD8+, or CD8+CD57+ T cells (not recorded which) from PBMCs. The DNA for the CDR3 is TGCGCCAGCAGTGATACACTAGCACCCCAAGAGACCCAGTACTTC. The encoded protein is CASSDTLAPQETQYF.